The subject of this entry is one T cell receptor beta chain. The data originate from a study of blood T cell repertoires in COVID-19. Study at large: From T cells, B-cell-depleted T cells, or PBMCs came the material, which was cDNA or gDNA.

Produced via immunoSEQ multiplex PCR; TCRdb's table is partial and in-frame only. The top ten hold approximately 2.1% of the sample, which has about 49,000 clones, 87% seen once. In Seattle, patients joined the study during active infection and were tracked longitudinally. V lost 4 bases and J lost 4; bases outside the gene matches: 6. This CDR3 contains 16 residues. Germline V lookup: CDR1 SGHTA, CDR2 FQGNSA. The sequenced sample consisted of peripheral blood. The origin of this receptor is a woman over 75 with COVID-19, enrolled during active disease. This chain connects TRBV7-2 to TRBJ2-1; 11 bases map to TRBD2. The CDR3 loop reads CASSSSGTSGYNEQFF. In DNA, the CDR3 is TGTGCCAGCAGCTCCAGCGGGACTAGCGGATACAATGAGCAGTTCTTC.